This TCR beta chain originates from a study of cytotoxic CD8 clonotypes in ibrutinib-treated CLL. PBMCs were cryopreserved, and 1.5 to 2 micrograms of genomic DNA from them went into TCR beta libraries. Target depth was 1 in 200,000 to 1 in 1 million T cells, about 10x per clonotype. Sequencing used immunoSEQ multiplex PCR; TCRdb keeps in-frame clones, though not all of them. The sample carries roughly 97,000 clones, around 80% recorded once. With V trimmed by 5 bases and J by 0 bases, 8 bases remained unmatched. The length of the CDR3 is 18 residues. Germline V lookup: CDR1 MNHEY, CDR2 SMNVEV (reference sequence). Study-wide findings and caveats: Clonality showed a rise at ibrutinib response that reversed toward baseline at progression.

As to this clone: Its antigen remains unidentified.

The material sequenced was PBMCs, taken after 12 months of ibrutinib treatment. The genes are TRBV27 and TRBJ2-3; TRBD2 matches 13 bases. This receptor was identified in a human donor with chronic lymphocytic leukemia. The CDR3 sequence is CASSTPLGLAGSTDTQYF. In DNA, the CDR3 is TGTGCCAGCAGTACGCCTTTGGGACTAGCGGGGAGCACAGATACGCAGTATTTT.